The 17 T cell receptor beta chains listed next were all sequenced from one sample in a study of OX40 agonist ivuxolimab in advanced cancers. Some clones are missing from TCRdb's copy, which holds only in-frame ones; the method was immunoSEQ multiplex PCR. The top ten clones hold around 1.5% of a sample with about 96,000 clones, about nine tenths of them seen once. The source material was CD4+ or CD8+ T cells sorted from blood, sampled in a trial of the OX40 agonist ivuxolimab. The receptors here all came from an adult with an advanced solid tumor such as melanoma, head and neck, liver or kidney cancer.

This clone occurred once. The chain uses TRBV27 and TRBJ2-7; 8 positions agree with TRBD2. The CDR3 is 13 amino acids. The V gene end was trimmed by 2 bases and the J gene end by 7 bases; junction bases not matched to a gene: 4. Germline V gives CDR1 MNHEY, CDR2 SMNVEV (reference sequence). Here the CDR3 reads CASSLREGEEQYF. CDR3 sequence (DNA): TGTGCCAGCAGTTTACGGGAGGGAGAGGAGCAGTACTTC.

V usage is TRBV6-4 and J usage is TRBJ2-1; D remains ambiguous. Per the germline V gene, CDR1 is MRHNA and CDR2 is SNTAGT. Between the trimmed V and J ends, which lost 4 bases and 7 bases, there was a span of 14 bases. This CDR3 region has 14 residues. For the CDR3, the DNA is TGTGCCAGCAGTGCTACCTTTATCGGTAATGAGCAGTTCTTC. Translated, it gives CASSATFIGNEQFF.

This clone has only a few counts. This rearrangement joins TRBV5-1 to TRBJ2-3; 11 bases fit TRBD2. Germline values: CDR1 SGHRS, CDR2 YFSETQ. V was clipped by 1 base and J by 6 bases; unmatched bases: 13. The CDR3 is made up of 18 amino acids. CDR3 DNA sequence: TGCGCCAGCAGCTTGTCCAAACTAGCGGGAGAGATCCGGGATACGCAGTATTTT. Translating it yields CASSLSKLAGEIRDTQYF.

J is TRBJ2-5 and V is TRBV28, with 9 bases matching TRBD1. There are 16 residues in the CDR3. V gave up 7 bases and J gave up 5 bases; unmatched junction bases: 14. Germline V CDR1 and CDR2: MDHEN, SYDVKM. CDR3 coding DNA: TGTGCCAGCACCATACACAGGGGGCAAAAGGGTGAGACCCAGTACTTC. This translates into CASTIHRGQKGETQYF.

The chain combines TRBV6-1 with TRBJ2-5; TRBD2 aligns across 12 bases. V trimming: 2 bases; J trimming: 9 bases; junction bases outside the gene matches: 10. The CDR3 is made up of 16 amino acids. Germline V gene lookup returns CDR1 MNHNS and CDR2 SASEGT. The CDR3 protein is CASSEPLRTSGNPQYF. The CDR3, as DNA: TGTGCCAGCAGTGAACCCCTCCGGACTAGCGGGAACCCCCAGTACTTC.

The rearrangement uses TRBV29-1 and TRBJ1-6; no definite D call. The CDR3 covers 13 residues. Germline-derived CDR1 and CDR2 are SQVTM and ANQGSEA. Trimming stripped 4 bases from V and 6 bases from J, with 10 bases between. CDR3 sequence reads: CSVGEGGNSPLHF. In DNA, the CDR3 is TGCAGCGTTGGGGAGGGAGGTAATTCACCCCTCCACTTT.

V is TRBV10-3 and J is TRBJ1-3, with 10 bases matching TRBD1. The CDR3 has 14 amino acids. Germline CDR1 is ENHRY and CDR2 is SYGVKD. J was trimmed by 4 bases and V by 10 bases; bases with no gene match: 7. The CDR3 is CATGTGVLGNTIYF. In DNA form, the CDR3 reads TGTGCCACAGGGACAGGGGTGTTGGGAAACACCATATATTTT.

The chain links TRBV6-6 to TRBJ1-1, with D maybe TRBD1 (5 bases). This CDR3 region has 11 residues. V was clipped by 6 bases and J by 10 bases, with 12 bases between them. The V gene's germline CDR1 is MNHNY and CDR2 SVGAGI (reference sequence). CDR3 DNA sequence: TGTGCCAGCAGCAACAGGTTAGCAGCTTTCTTT. Encoded protein: CASSNRLAAFF.

J is TRBJ2-3 and V is TRBV7-2, with TRBD2 identical over 9 bases. Germline CDR1 reads SGHTA; CDR2 reads FQGNSA. This CDR3 comprises 16 residues. Trimming took 1 base from V and 1 from J; bases not matched to a gene: 3. The CDR3 region is CASSLVAGVGTDTQYF. CDR3 DNA: TGTGCCAGCAGCTTAGTAGCGGGAGTGGGCACAGATACGCAGTATTTT.

The chain is built from TRBV5-1 and TRBJ2-2; D is perhaps TRBD2 (5 bases). Germline V gene data show CDR1 as SGHRS and CDR2 as YFSETQ. The CDR3 has 16 amino acids. V gave up 2 bases and J gave up 4 bases, with 15 bases separating them. This chain's CDR3 is CASSFEGLGFTGELFF. CDR3 nucleotides: TGCGCCAGCAGCTTTGAGGGTCTGGGTTTCACCGGGGAGCTGTTTTTT.

The rearrangement uses TRBV19 and TRBJ2-3, with D possibly being TRBD1 or TRBD2 (5 bases each). CDR3 size: 14 residues. Germline V gene data show CDR1 as LNHDA and CDR2 as SQIVND (reference sequence). Trimming cost V 2 bases and J 7 bases, with 13 bases left between them. The CDR3 spells CASSILQEVYTQYF. In DNA, the CDR3 is TGTGCCAGTAGTATATTACAGGAGGTCTATACGCAGTATTTT.

This rearrangement joins TRBV6-5 to TRBJ1-1, with D unresolved. The V end was cut by 7 bases, the J end by 4 bases, with 10 bases between. This CDR3 region has 12 residues. Germline V gene sequence: CDR1 MNHEY, CDR2 SVGAGI. CDR3: CASTRPGTEAFF. The CDR3 DNA follows: TGTGCCAGCACTCGCCCGGGCACTGAAGCTTTCTTT.

The chain employs TRBV2 and TRBJ2-3, with D unclear. The CDR3 length is 14 residues. Trimming took off 0 bases at V and 4 bases at J, with 8 bases between the two ends. Germline assignment: CDR1 SNHLY and CDR2 FYNNEI. The CDR3 coding sequence is TGTGCCAGCAGTGAAGCGCGTTTGGCAGATACGCAGTATTTT. This translates into CASSEARLADTQYF.

This clone is a singleton in its sample. The chain is built from TRBV5-1 and TRBJ2-3; D is undetermined. The CDR3 has 14 amino acids. Germline V gene data show CDR1 as SGHRS and CDR2 as YFSETQ. The ends were cut back, 0 bases at V and 5 bases at J, with 10 bases in the middle. The CDR3 loop is CASSLGGSGDTQYF. CDR3 sequence (DNA): TGCGCCAGCAGCTTGGGGGGTTCGGGAGATACGCAGTATTTT.

The chain carries TRBV27 and TRBJ2-2; TRBD1 might be the D (5 bases). Trimming shortened V by 6 bases and J by 0 bases, and 17 bases separated the two germline ends. The CDR3 length is 17 residues. Germline V gene lookup returns CDR1 MNHEY and CDR2 SMNVEV (reference sequence). The chain's CDR3 is CASSRSQGYANTGELFF. The CDR3 bases are TGTGCCAGCAGCCGTTCGCAGGGCTACGCGAACACCGGGGAGCTGTTTTTT.

V is TRBV7-2 and J is TRBJ2-2, with TRBD2 matching 11 bases. After removal of 1 base from V and 4 bases from J, the junction contained 8 bases not matched to a gene. Germline V lookup: CDR1 SGHTA, CDR2 FQGNSA. CDR3 length equals 18 residues. This CDR3 reads CASSLVAGGPGRTGELFF. For the CDR3, the DNA is TGTGCCAGCAGCTTAGTAGCGGGAGGGCCAGGACGCACCGGGGAGCTGTTTTTT.

The chain links TRBV23-1 to TRBJ2-7, with D perhaps matching TRBD2 (6 bases). TRBV23-1 has ORF status, its function being uncertain. CDR3 length equals 15 residues. Trimming took off 1 base at V and 2 bases at J, with 12 bases between the two ends. The CDR3 here is CASSQFAGTAYEQYF. CDR3 DNA: TGCGCCAGCAGTCAATTCGCCGGGACTGCCTACGAGCAGTACTTC.